The rows below give T cell receptor beta chains drawn from one sample of a study of blood T cell repertoires in COVID-19. TCRdb keeps only in-frame clones here, not all; method: immunoSEQ multiplex PCR. The profile shows 300,000 to 400,000 clones, approximately 90% of them singletons. The sample comprised PBMCs or T cells enriched from blood (not recorded which). The receptors originated from a woman aged 25 to 39 who had been exposed to COVID-19. Each CDR3 is given with its conserved first and last residue. The D gene is left open where the match is weak. Clone size, where shown, is once, few, many, or a class for clones that have expanded.

V	D	size	J	CDR3	DNA
TRBV9	TRBD1	.	TRBJ2-2	CASSAKQGENTGELFF	TGTGCCAGCAGCGCAAAACAGGGGGAGAACACCGGGGAGCTGTTTTTT
TRBV12-3/TRBV12-4	.	many	TRBJ2-2	CASTLTGELFF	TGTGCCAGCACCCTCACCGGGGAGCTGTTTTTT
TRBV12-3/TRBV12-4	.	once	TRBJ2-2	CASSTTPTGELFF	TGTGCCAGCAGTACGACTCCCACCGGGGAGCTGTTTTTT
TRBV4-2	TRBD2	.	TRBJ2-6	CASRYGYGGGSGANVLTF	TGTGCCAGCAGGTACGGCTACGGCGGGGGCTCTGGGGCCAACGTCCTGACTTTC
TRBV4-2	.	once	TRBJ1-4	CASSQPGQNSEKLFF	TGTGCCAGCAGCCAGCCGGGACAAAACTCCGAAAAACTGTTTTTT
TRBV3-1/TRBV3-2	.	few	TRBJ1-1	CASSFQGSLSEAFF	TGTGCCAGCAGCTTCCAGGGGTCCCTGAGTGAAGCTTTCTTT
TRBV12-3/TRBV12-4	.	.	TRBJ2-1	CASSLMEDEQFF	TGTGCCAGCAGTTTGATGGAGGATGAGCAGTTCTTC
TRBV3-1/TRBV3-2	.	.	TRBJ1-2	CASSPRTGEAINYGYTF	TGTGCCAGCAGCCCCCGGACCGGGGAGGCTATAAACTATGGCTACACCTTC
TRBV6-1	.	.	TRBJ1-1	CASSDPSTANTEAFF	TGTGCCAGCAGTGATCCCTCGACAGCGAACACTGAAGCTTTCTTT
TRBV4-2	TRBD1	.	TRBJ1-1	CASSQRPGTGMNTEAFF	TGTGCCAGCAGCCAACGTCCCGGGACAGGGATGAACACTGAAGCTTTCTTT
TRBV7-2	.	.	TRBJ1-2	CASSRGQNYGYTF	TGTGCCAGCAGCAGGGGCCAGAACTATGGCTACACCTTC
TRBV11-2	.	few	TRBJ1-2	CASSLHMSRENGYTF	TGTGCCAGCAGCTTACATATGTCCAGGGAAAATGGCTACACCTTC
TRBV11-2	.	.	TRBJ2-7	CASSLGTVYYEQYF	TGTGCCAGCAGCTTAGGCACAGTTTACTACGAGCAGTACTTC
TRBV7-9	.	.	TRBJ2-2	CASSFRVQTGELFF	TGTGCCAGCAGTTTCCGGGTCCAGACCGGGGAGCTGTTTTTT
TRBV3-1/TRBV3-2	.	.	TRBJ2-3	CASSQSRGKGLGSTDTQYF	TGTGCCAGCAGCCAAAGTCGGGGAAAGGGCCTAGGGAGCACAGATACGCAGTATTTT
TRBV29-1	TRBD1	.	TRBJ2-7	CSVEGQGGSYEQYF	TGCAGCGTTGAGGGACAGGGCGGCTCCTACGAGCAGTACTTC
TRBV12-1	.	once	TRBJ1-1	CAVPMRVNTEAFF	TGTGCGGTCCCCATGAGGGTGAACACTGAAGCTTTCTTT
TRBV30	TRBD1	few	TRBJ1-5	CAWSVGDRGNQPQHF	TGTGCCTGGAGTGTAGGGGACAGGGGGAATCAGCCCCAGCATTTT
TRBV5-1	.	.	TRBJ1-1	CASSLAWGSGTEAFF	TGCGCCAGCAGCTTGGCCTGGGGCTCGGGCACTGAAGCTTTCTTT
TRBV7-9	.	.	TRBJ2-5	CASSLAVGGGAQETQYF	TGTGCCAGCAGCTTAGCTGTCGGCGGGGGCGCTCAAGAGACCCAGTACTTC
TRBV29-1	TRBD1	.	TRBJ1-2	CSVFSGGQGAFNYGYTF	TGCAGCGTCTTTTCAGGAGGACAGGGGGCCTTTAACTATGGCTACACCTTC
TRBV2	.	.	TRBJ2-4	CASSDPLSSSLAIQYF	TGTGCCAGCAGTGATCCGCTATCGTCTTCGCTTGCGATTCAGTACTTC
TRBV21-1	.	many	TRBJ2-7	CASITLPGQGREQYF	TGTGCCAGCATTACCCTTCCGGGACAGGGGCGCGAGCAGTACTTC
TRBV10-3	.	.	TRBJ1-6	CAISAREEGLASPLHF	TGTGCCATCAGTGCCCGGGAGGAGGGGTTGGCTTCACCCCTCCACTTT
TRBV18	TRBD1	.	TRBJ1-3	CASSPRQGRSGNTIYF	TGTGCCAGCTCACCCCGACAGGGGCGCTCTGGAAACACCATATATTTT
TRBV6-1	.	.	TRBJ1-6	CASSEDMGFNSPLHF	TGTGCCAGCAGTGAGGACATGGGGTTCAATTCACCCCTCCACTTT
TRBV29-1	.	.	TRBJ2-2	CSVNTGSTGELFF	TGCAGCGTTAATACAGGGAGCACCGGGGAGCTGTTTTTT
TRBV30	TRBD1	.	TRBJ1-6	CAWKTPGTANSPLHF	TGTGCCTGGAAAACCCCCGGGACAGCCAATTCACCCCTCCACTTT
TRBV15	.	.	TRBJ1-1	CATSRQVVVNTEAFF	TGTGCCACCAGCAGACAGGTTGTCGTGAACACTGAAGCTTTCTTT
TRBV6-5	TRBD1	.	TRBJ1-6	CASRPTPGQPFHF	TGTGCCAGCAGGCCCACCCCGGGACAGCCTTTCCACTTT
TRBV27	TRBD2	.	TRBJ2-5	CASSPRRVAGPRWTETQYF	TGTGCCAGCTCCCCGCGGCGAGTAGCGGGCCCGAGGTGGACAGAGACCCAGTACTTC
TRBV6-1	TRBD1	.	TRBJ2-1	CASSAGTGFPYNEQFF	TGTGCCAGCAGTGCCGGGACAGGGTTCCCCTACAATGAGCAGTTCTTC
TRBV18	.	.	TRBJ1-1	CASSPGLRRNTEAFF	TGTGCCAGCTCACCAGGGCTTCGGCGAAACACTGAAGCTTTCTTT